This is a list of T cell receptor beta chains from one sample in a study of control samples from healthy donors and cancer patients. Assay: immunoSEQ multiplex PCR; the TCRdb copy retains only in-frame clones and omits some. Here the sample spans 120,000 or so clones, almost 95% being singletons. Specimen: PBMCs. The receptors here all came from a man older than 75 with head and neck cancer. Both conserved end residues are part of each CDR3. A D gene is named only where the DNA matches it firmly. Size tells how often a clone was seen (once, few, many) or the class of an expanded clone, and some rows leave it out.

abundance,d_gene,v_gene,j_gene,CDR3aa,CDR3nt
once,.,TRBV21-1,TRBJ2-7,CASSKVGIHQPYEQYF,TGTGCCAGCAGCAAAGTAGGCATCCATCAACCCTACGAGCAGTACTTC
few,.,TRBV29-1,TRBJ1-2,CSVDSAPGHGYTF,TGCAGCGTTGATTCTGCCCCTGGGCATGGCTACACCTTC
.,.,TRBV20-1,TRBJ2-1,CSALGNEQFF,TGCAGTGCTTTAGGCAATGAGCAGTTCTTC
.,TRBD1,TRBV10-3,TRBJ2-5,CAISESGTGSLETQYF,TGTGCCATCAGTGAGTCCGGGACAGGAAGCTTGGAGACCCAGTACTTC
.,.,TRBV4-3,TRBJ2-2,CASSQAPVTNTGELFF,TGCGCCAGCAGCCAAGCACCGGTAACAAATACCGGGGAGCTGTTTTTT
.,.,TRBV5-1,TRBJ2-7,CASSRLGYEQYF,TGCGCCAGCAGCCGGCTGGGGTACGAGCAGTACTTC
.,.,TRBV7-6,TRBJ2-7,CASSLAHFGSYEQYF,TGTGCCAGCAGCTTAGCGCACTTCGGCTCCTACGAGCAGTACTTC
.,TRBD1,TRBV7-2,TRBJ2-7,CASSSGGFSYEQYF,TGTGCCAGCAGCTCAGGGGGATTCTCCTACGAGCAGTACTTC
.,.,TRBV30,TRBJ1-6,CAWSVLGDYNSPLHF,TGTGCCTGGAGTGTACTCGGGGACTATAATTCACCCCTCCACTTT
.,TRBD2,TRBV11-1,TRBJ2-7,CASSLDFSGAPLGQYF,TGTGCCAGCAGCTTAGACTTTAGCGGGGCTCCCTTGGGGCAGTACTTC
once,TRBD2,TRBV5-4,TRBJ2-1,CASSLPGGSDEQFF,TGTGCCAGCAGCTTGCCGGGGGGTTCCGATGAGCAGTTCTTC
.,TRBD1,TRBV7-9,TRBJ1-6,CASSPQGGQDNSPLHF,TGTGCCAGCAGCCCCCAAGGGGGACAGGATAATTCACCCCTCCACTTT
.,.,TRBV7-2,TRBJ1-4,CASSKGDVLTNEKLFF,TGTGCCAGCAGCAAGGGGGACGTGCTGACTAATGAAAAACTGTTTTTT
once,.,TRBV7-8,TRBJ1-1,CASSSLLESMNTEAFF,TGTGCCAGCAGCTCACTTTTGGAGTCTATGAACACTGAAGCTTTCTTT
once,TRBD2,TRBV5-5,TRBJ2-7,CASSPGTSLLYEQYF,TGTGCCAGCAGCCCCGGGACTAGCTTGCTCTACGAGCAGTACTTC
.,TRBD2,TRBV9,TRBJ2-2,CASTAAGGPTGELFF,TGTGCCAGCACTGCGGCGGGAGGGCCCACCGGGGAGCTGTTTTTT
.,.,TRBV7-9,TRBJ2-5,CASSQKETQYF,TGTGCCAGCAGCCAAAAAGAGACCCAGTACTTC
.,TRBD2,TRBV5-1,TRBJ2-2,CASSLAAGTSGREGPTGELFF,TGCGCCAGCAGCTTGGCCGCCGGGACTAGCGGGAGAGAGGGACCGACCGGGGAGCTGTTTTTT
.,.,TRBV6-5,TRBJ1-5,CASSRGGGLPQHF,TGTGCCAGCAGCCGCGGAGGGGGTCTGCCCCAGCATTTT
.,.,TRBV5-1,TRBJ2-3,CASSLRELADTDTQYF,TGCGCCAGCAGCTTGCGGGAGTTGGCGGATACAGATACGCAGTATTTT
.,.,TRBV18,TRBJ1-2,CASSGGRLDGYTF,TGTGCCAGCTCCGGGGGCCGATTAGATGGCTACACCTTC
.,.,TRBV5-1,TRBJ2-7,CASSGPGNEQYF,TGCGCCAGCAGTGGGCCGGGCAACGAGCAGTACTTC
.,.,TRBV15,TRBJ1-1,CATSRRSGGLGEAFF,TGTGCCACCAGCAGACGATCCGGGGGCCTTGGGGAAGCTTTCTTT
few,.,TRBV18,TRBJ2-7,CASSPGAPYEQYF,TGTGCCAGCTCACCAGGGGCCCCCTACGAGCAGTACTTC
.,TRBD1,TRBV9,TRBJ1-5,CASSVEAGGNQPQHF,TGTGCCAGCAGCGTAGAAGCAGGGGGGAATCAGCCCCAGCATTTT
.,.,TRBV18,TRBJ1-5,CASSQGDGQPQHF,TGTGCCAGCTCACAGGGGGACGGCCAGCCCCAGCATTTT
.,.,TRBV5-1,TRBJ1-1,CASSSSPEATEAFF,TGCGCCAGCAGCAGCTCACCAGAGGCCACTGAAGCTTTCTTT
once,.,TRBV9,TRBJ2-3,CASSDTGTDTQYF,TGTGCCAGCAGCGACACAGGCACAGATACGCAGTATTTT
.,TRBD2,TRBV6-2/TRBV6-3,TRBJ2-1,CASSLAGTSGNEQFF,TGTGCCAGCAGCCTAGCCGGGACTAGCGGCAATGAGCAGTTCTTC
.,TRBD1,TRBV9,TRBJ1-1,CASSVGVTGENTEAFF,TGTGCCAGCAGCGTAGGGGTGACAGGGGAAAACACTGAAGCTTTCTTT
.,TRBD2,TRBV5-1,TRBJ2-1,CASSSGTSGRVYNEQFF,TGCGCCAGCAGCTCCGGGACTAGCGGGAGGGTCTACAATGAGCAGTTCTTC
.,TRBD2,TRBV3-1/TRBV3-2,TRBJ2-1,CASSQAGEGPEQFF,TGTGCCAGCAGCCAAGCGGGGGAGGGGCCTGAGCAGTTCTTC
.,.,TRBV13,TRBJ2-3,CASSSAGPGTDTQYF,TGTGCCAGCAGCTCGGCCGGGCCTGGGACAGATACGCAGTATTTT
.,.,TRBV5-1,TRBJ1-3,CASSTDPSGNTIYF,TGCGCCAGCAGCACAGACCCCTCTGGAAACACCATATATTTT
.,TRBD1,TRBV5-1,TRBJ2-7,CASSLIEGQGSNEQYF,TGCGCCAGCAGCTTGATCGAGGGACAGGGGAGTAACGAGCAGTACTTC
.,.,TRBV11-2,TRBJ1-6,CASSLQQYNSPLHF,TGTGCCAGCAGCTTACAACAGTATAATTCACCCCTCCACTTT
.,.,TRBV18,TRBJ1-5,CASSPSRSGGGDYDQPQHF,TGTGCCAGCTCACCTTCACGGTCGGGAGGCGGGGATTACGATCAGCCCCAGCATTTT
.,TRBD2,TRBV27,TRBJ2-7,CASSHRTSPRPEQYF,TGTGCCAGCAGTCACAGGACTAGCCCGAGGCCCGAGCAGTACTTC
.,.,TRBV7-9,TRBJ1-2,CASSLEYRGGYTF,TGTGCCAGCAGCTTAGAGTATAGGGGTGGCTACACCTTC
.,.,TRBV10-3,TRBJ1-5,CAISGRDGNQPQHF,TGTGCCATCAGTGGCAGGGATGGCAATCAGCCCCAGCATTTT
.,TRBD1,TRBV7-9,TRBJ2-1,CASSPQGAGNEQFF,TGTGCCAGCAGCCCACAGGGGGCAGGGAATGAGCAGTTCTTC
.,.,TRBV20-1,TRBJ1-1,CSASIGPGTEAFF,TGCAGTGCTAGTATTGGGCCCGGGACTGAAGCTTTCTTT
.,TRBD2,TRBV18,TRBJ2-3,CASSQRTSGSADTQYF,TGTGCCAGCTCACAGAGGACTAGCGGGAGTGCAGATACGCAGTATTTT
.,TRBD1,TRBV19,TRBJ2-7,CASSGQGIGEQYF,TGTGCCAGTAGTGGACAGGGGATCGGCGAGCAGTACTTC
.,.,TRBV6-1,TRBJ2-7,CASSESYGTYEQYF,TGTGCCAGCAGTGAAAGTTACGGGACCTACGAGCAGTACTTC
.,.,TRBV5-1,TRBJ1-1,CASSLDPNTEAFF,TGCGCCAGCAGCTTGGACCCTAACACTGAAGCTTTCTTT
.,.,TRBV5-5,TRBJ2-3,CASSYTGAYTDTQYF,TGTGCCAGCAGCTATACAGGAGCCTACACAGATACGCAGTATTTT
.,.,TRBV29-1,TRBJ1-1,CSAGSRAEAFF,TGCAGCGCCGGCTCCCGCGCTGAAGCTTTCTTT
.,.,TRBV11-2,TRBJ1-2,CASTKGNRASGYTF,TGTGCCAGCACTAAGGGGAACAGGGCTTCGGGCTACACCTTC
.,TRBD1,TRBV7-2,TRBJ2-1,CASRRIGQGADNEQFF,TGTGCCAGCAGACGGATTGGACAGGGGGCCGACAATGAGCAGTTCTTC
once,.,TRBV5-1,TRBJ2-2,CASSLYPVTMNTGELFF,TGCGCCAGCAGCTTGTACCCCGTTACGATGAACACCGGGGAGCTGTTTTTT
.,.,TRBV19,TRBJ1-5,CASKREGSYSNQPQHF,TGTGCCAGTAAAAGGGAGGGGAGTTATAGCAATCAGCCCCAGCATTTT